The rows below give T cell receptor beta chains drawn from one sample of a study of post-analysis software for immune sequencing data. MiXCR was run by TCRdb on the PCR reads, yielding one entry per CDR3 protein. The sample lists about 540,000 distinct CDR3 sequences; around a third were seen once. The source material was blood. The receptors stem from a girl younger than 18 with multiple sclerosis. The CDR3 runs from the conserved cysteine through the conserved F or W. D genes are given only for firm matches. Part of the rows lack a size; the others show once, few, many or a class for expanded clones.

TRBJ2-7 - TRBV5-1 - TGCGCCAGCAGCTTGGGAGGGTCTAGCTCCTACGAGCAGTACTTC CASSLGGSSSYEQYF
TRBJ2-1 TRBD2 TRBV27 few TGTGCCAGCGAAGGGACTAGCGGGGAGAGCTCCTACAATGAGCAGTTCTTC CASEGTSGESSYNEQFF
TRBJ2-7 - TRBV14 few TGTGCCAGCAGCCAAGTTGGCAGGGTAACCTACGAGCAGTACTTC CASSQVGRVTYEQYF
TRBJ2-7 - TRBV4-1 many TGCGCCAGCAGCCCGCCGACTGTTCCCTACGAGCAGTACTTC CASSPPTVPYEQYF
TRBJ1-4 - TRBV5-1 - TGCGCCAGCAGCGACGGGGTTAGGGAAAAACTGTTTTTT CASSDGVREKLFF
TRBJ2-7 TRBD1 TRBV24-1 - TGTGCCACCAGTGATGGGACAGGGGTTCCCTACGAGCAGTACTTC CATSDGTGVPYEQYF
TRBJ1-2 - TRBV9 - TGTGCCAGCAGCCCTACGAACGGCAACTATGGCTACACCTTC CASSPTNGNYGYTF
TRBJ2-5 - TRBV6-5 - TGTGCCAGCAGTTTCTCTCCGAAGGGGAATCCGTACCAAGAGACCCAGTACTTC CASSFSPKGNPYQETQYF
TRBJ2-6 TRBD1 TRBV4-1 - TGCGCCAGCCTACGGGACAGGGGGCTCTCTGGGGCCAACGTCCTGACTTTC CASLRDRGLSGANVLTF
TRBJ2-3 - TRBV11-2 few TGTGCCAGCAGCTTAAAGGGGGGGAGGGCAGATACGCAGTATTTT CASSLKGGRADTQYF
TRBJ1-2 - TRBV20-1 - TGCAGTGCTAGGAATTCGGAGGATGGCTACACCTTC CSARNSEDGYTF
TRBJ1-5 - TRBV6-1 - TGTGCCAGCAGCGCAAGGGGACGGATTAGCAATCAGCCCCAGCATTTT CASSARGRISNQPQHF
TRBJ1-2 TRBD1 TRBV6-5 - TGTGCCAGCCCAACCCGGACAGGTGATAAACTATGCGGCTACACCTTC CASPTRTGDKLCGYTF
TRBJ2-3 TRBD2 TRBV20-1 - TGCAGTGTAGCGGGGGGGCCAACAGATACGCAGTATTTT CSVAGGPTDTQYF
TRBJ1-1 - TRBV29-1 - TGCAGCGGTGGGGACCGAGGGAACACTGAAGCTTTCTTT CSGGDRGNTEAFF
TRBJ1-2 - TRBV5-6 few TGTGCCAGCAGCTTGGAGCAGGAGGTCGTTTATGGCTACACCTTC CASSLEQEVVYGYTF
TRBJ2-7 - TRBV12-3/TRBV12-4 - TGTGCCAGCAGTACCGGGCCAACAGCCTACGAGCAGTACTTC CASSTGPTAYEQYF
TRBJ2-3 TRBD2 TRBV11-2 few TGTGCCAGCAGCCCAAATAGGGCCGGACTAGCGTATTTT CASSPNRAGLAYF
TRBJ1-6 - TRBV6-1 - TGTGCCAGCACCTGGGCAGGGGCTAGCTCCTATAATTCACCCCTCCACTTT CASTWAGASSYNSPLHF
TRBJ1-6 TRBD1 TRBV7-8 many TGTGCCAGCAGCACCAGGGGGCCGAGCTCCTATAATTCACCCCTCCACTTT CASSTRGPSSYNSPLHF
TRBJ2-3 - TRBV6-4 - TGTGCCAGCAGTGACTCGTCGTGGACGCAGTATTTT CASSDSSWTQYF
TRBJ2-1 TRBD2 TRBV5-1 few TGCGCCAGCAGCTCCTACCTTAGCGGGGGTAACAATGAGCAGTTCTTC CASSSYLSGGNNEQFF
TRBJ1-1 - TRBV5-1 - TGCGCCAGCACTATACTAGGAGCGGCTGAAGCTTTCTTT CASTILGAAEAFF
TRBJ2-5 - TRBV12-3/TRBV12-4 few TGTGCCAGCAGTTTAGTCGGAGACAGCCAAGAGACCCAGTACTTC CASSLVGDSQETQYF
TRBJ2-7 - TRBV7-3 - TGTGCCAGCAGCGTGCCGGTCCATTACGAGCAGTACTTC CASSVPVHYEQYF
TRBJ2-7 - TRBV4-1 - TGCGCCAGCAGCCAAGGATCCACCTACGAGCAGTACTTC CASSQGSTYEQYF
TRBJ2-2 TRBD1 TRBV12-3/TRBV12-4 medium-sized TGTGCCAGCAGTCCCCTGGGACAGGGGTACCGGGAGCTGTTTTTT CASSPLGQGYRELFF
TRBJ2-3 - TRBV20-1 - TGCAGTGCTAGAGAGACCCGGGACGGCACAGATACGCAGTATTTT CSARETRDGTDTQYF